Listed here are 26 T cell receptor beta chains from one sample, sequenced in a study of blood T cell repertoires in COVID-19. The method was immunoSEQ multiplex PCR; TCRdb's version includes in-frame clones alone and lacks a portion of them. The table includes some 95,000 clones, more than 60% detected once. The source material was peripheral blood. The origin of the receptors is a man in his 70s with acute or convalescent COVID-19.

V usage is TRBV10-3 and J usage is TRBJ2-3, with TRBD2 matching over 8 bases. Germline values: CDR1 ENHRY, CDR2 SYGVKD. Trimming removed 6 bases from V and 0 bases from J; junction bases left unmatched: 5. The CDR3 runs 15 residues. CDR3 coding DNA: TGTGCCATCAGCGTTAGCGGGGCTAGCACAGATACGCAGTATTTT. It encodes CAISVSGASTDTQYF.

The table lists this clone with a count of one. The chain recombines TRBV15 with TRBJ2-2; D remains unclear. The V gene lost 7 bases and the J gene lost 4 bases, with 13 bases spanning the gap. Germline V lookup: CDR1 LNHNV, CDR2 YYDKDF (reference sequence). The CDR3 has 14 amino acids. CDR3 region: CATNGQKSTGELFF. The DNA for the CDR3 is TGTGCCACCAATGGGCAAAAGTCCACCGGGGAGCTGTTTTTT.

V is TRBV5-4 and J is TRBJ1-2; TRBD1 aligns across 9 bases. V was clipped by 10 bases and J by 2 bases; unmatched bases: 9. This CDR3 contains 14 residues. Germline lookup yields CDR1 SGHNT and CDR2 YYREEE (reference sequence). CDR3 region: CALNSQGANYGYTF. The DNA for the CDR3 is TGTGCCCTGAATTCACAGGGGGCGAACTATGGCTACACCTTC.

The V and J genes are TRBV7-9 and TRBJ2-1; 9 nucleotides agree with TRBD2. Trimming cost V 1 base and J 6 bases; bases outside gene matches: 7. Germline-derived CDR1 and CDR2 are SEHNR and FQNEAQ (reference sequence). This CDR3 has 16 residues. The CDR3 sequence: CASSLELAGYPNEQFF. The DNA of the CDR3 is TGTGCCAGCAGCTTAGAGCTAGCGGGATACCCCAATGAGCAGTTCTTC.

The genes are TRBV29-1 and TRBJ2-5; possible D gene TRBD2, 5 bases. The CDR3 has 12 amino acids. In germline, CDR1 is SQVTM, CDR2 ANQGSEA. The V end lost 5 bases, the J end lost 6 bases, and 13 bases lay between the germline ends. The CDR3 sequence: CSVLEGRKTQYF. DNA of the CDR3: TGCAGCGTTTTAGAGGGTCGGAAGACCCAGTACTTC.

The V call is TRBV27, the J call TRBJ1-2; D gene ambiguous. V was pared by 1 base and J by 4 bases, with 10 bases between. CDR1 and CDR2 from the germline V gene are MNHEY and SMNVEV (reference sequence). The CDR3 covers 14 residues. The CDR3 bases are TGTGCCAGCAGTTTATACCCGGTCTCCTATGGCTACACCTTC. This translates into CASSLYPVSYGYTF.

This clone was picked up one time. The V gene is TRBV24-1, the J gene TRBJ2-1; 10 positions agree with TRBD2. This CDR3 comprises 16 residues. With 5 bases clipped from V and 8 bases from J, the junction kept 11 bases outside the gene matches. Looked up from germline, CDR1 is KGHDR and CDR2 is SFDVKD. As DNA, the CDR3 is TGTGCCACCAGTGGGACACTAGCGGGACCTGGCGATGAGCAGTTCTTC. Translation gives CATSGTLAGPGDEQFF.

This clone was counted many times. This sequence joins TRBV3-1 (or the pseudogene TRBV3-2) and TRBJ2-5, with 12 bases identical to TRBD2. Per germline, CDR1 LGHDT and CDR2 YNNKEL (reference sequence). The CDR3 is 15 residues long. With 6 bases clipped from V and 5 bases from J, the junction kept 7 bases outside the gene matches. The CDR3 loop is CASSTRLAGAETQYF. The CDR3 nucleotides are TGTGCCAGCAGTACCCGACTAGCGGGAGCGGAGACCCAGTACTTC.

The rearrangement links TRBV12-2 to TRBJ1-1; the DNA was not used to check the table's D call, TRBD1. TRBV12-2 is given as a pseudogene. This CDR3 has 18 residues. CDR3 bases: TGTGCAAGTCGCTTAGCGCTATTTTGGAGGGGGCGCGACACTGAAGCTTTCTTT. This sequence encodes CASRLALFWRGRDTEAFF.

V is TRBV29-1 and J is TRBJ1-5; 9 bases match TRBD1. J lost 7 bases, V lost 3 bases, and 7 bases had no gene match. The germline V gene has CDR1 SQVTM and CDR2 ANQGSEA. The CDR3 extends over 14 amino acids. In nucleotides, the CDR3 is TGCAGCGTTGACCAAACAGGGGGCGGGCAGCCCCAGCATTTT. This sequence encodes CSVDQTGGGQPQHF.

In this sample, this clone turned up once. This chain connects TRBV9 to TRBJ1-4; 8 bases fit TRBD1. Germline V lookup: CDR1 SGDLS, CDR2 YYNGEE. V gave up 4 bases and J gave up 6 bases; unmatched junction bases: 8. The CDR3 totals 15 residues. The CDR3 protein is CASSPRQGADEKLFF. CDR3 coding DNA: TGTGCCAGCAGCCCACGTCAGGGGGCAGATGAAAAACTGTTTTTT.

The rearrangement joins TRBV9 to TRBJ2-6; 7 positions agree with TRBD2. CDR1 is SGDLS and CDR2 is YYNGEE in the germline V gene. V gave up 3 bases and J gave up 1 base; unmatched junction bases: 10. CDR3 size: 18 residues. The CDR3 region is CASSARPRERSGANVLTF. CDR3 DNA sequence: TGTGCCAGCAGCGCCCGACCGCGGGAGAGATCTGGGGCCAACGTCCTGACTTTC. Full variable domain (outside the CDR3, taken from reference TRBV9 and TRBJ2-6): DSGVTQTPKHLITATGQRVTLRCSPRSGDLSVYWYQQSLDQGLQFLIQYYNGEERAKGNILERFSAQQFPDLHSELNLSSLELGDSALYFCASSARPRERSGANVLTFGAGSRLTVL.

The rearrangement links TRBV7-8 to TRBJ1-1; D not resolved. CDR3 length: 13 residues. V was clipped by 2 bases and J by 1 base, with 5 bases between them. CDR1 is SGHVS, CDR2 FQNEAQ, per germline. In DNA form, the CDR3 reads TGTGCCAGCAGCTTACAGTCGAACACTGAAGCTTTCTTT. It yields the protein CASSLQSNTEAFF.

The sample holds a few counts of this clone. The chain combines TRBV1 with TRBJ2-3; the table's D call, TRBD2, was not checked against the DNA. TRBV1 is reported as a pseudogene. The CDR3 is made up of 16 amino acids. The CDR3 coding sequence is TGCACCAGCAGGCAGTCGGCCGGGGGGGGTTCAGATACGCAGTATTTT. Translating it yields CTSRQSAGGGSDTQYF.

The chain couples TRBV9 to TRBJ2-3; no clear D. Germline assignment: CDR1 SGDLS and CDR2 YYNGEE. Trimming cost V 3 bases and J 0 bases, with 11 bases left between them. The CDR3 runs 15 residues. The CDR3 is CASSAQATSTDTQYF. In nucleotides, the CDR3 is TGTGCCAGCAGCGCGCAGGCTACTAGCACAGATACGCAGTATTTT.

The chain has TRBV7-3 and TRBJ2-3; TRBD1 might be the D (5 bases). The CDR3 is made up of 16 amino acids. The germline V and J ends were trimmed by 5 bases and 0 bases, with 15 bases remaining between them. CDR1 and CDR2 from the germline V gene are SGHTA and FQGTGA. CDR3 in amino acids: CASSAPGSRSTDTQYF. CDR3 bases: TGTGCCAGCAGCGCGCCAGGGTCTCGAAGCACAGATACGCAGTATTTT. Looking up the rest from reference TRBV7-3 and TRBJ2-3 gives the full variable domain: GAGVSQTPSNKVTEKGKYVELRCDPISGHTALYWYRQSLGQGPEFLIYFQGTGAADDSGLPNDRFFAVRPEGSVSTLKIQRTERGDSAVYLCASSAPGSRSTDTQYFGPGTRLTVL.

This chain joins TRBV30 and TRBJ1-1; tentatively, D is TRBD1 (5 bases). Trimming took off 7 bases at V and 3 bases at J, with 9 bases between the two ends. This CDR3 is 11 amino acids long. CDR1 and CDR2 (germline): GTSNPN, SVGIG (reference sequence). The CDR3 reads CASKGYTEAFF. CDR3 sequence (DNA): TGTGCCTCCAAGGGGTACACTGAAGCTTTCTTT.

The rearrangement uses TRBV18 and TRBJ1-2; D might be TRBD1 (6 bases). Germline V gene sequence: CDR1 KGHSH, CDR2 LQKENI. Trimming left V 5 bases short and J 4 bases short, with 17 bases between. The CDR3 covers 15 residues. This chain's CDR3 is CASSVDRTIAYGYTF. In DNA, the CDR3 is TGTGCCAGCTCAGTGGACAGAACGATTGCCTATGGCTACACCTTC.

This clone was picked up one time. This CDR3 reads CASTPEPATNEKLFF. As DNA, the CDR3 is TGCGCCAGCACCCCCGAGCCCGCAACTAATGAAAAACTGTTTTTT. The chain uses TRBV5-1 and TRBJ1-4, with D uncertain. The CDR3 covers 15 residues. The V and J ends lost 6 bases and 0 bases respectively, with 12 bases between them. Germline V CDR1 and CDR2: SGHRS, YFSETQ.

The rearrangement uses TRBV24-1 and TRBJ2-3; perhaps D is TRBD1 or TRBD2 (10 bases each). The V end lost 5 bases, the J end lost 0 bases, and 32 bases lay between the germline ends. The germline gives CDR1 KGHDR, CDR2 SFDVKD. The CDR3 is 22 residues long. The CDR3 sequence is CATSGTGGVLAGRSASTDTQYF. In nucleotides, the CDR3 is TGTGCCACCAGTGGGACAGGGGGGGTACTAGCGGGACGGAGCGCTAGCACAGATACGCAGTATTTT.

The chain combines TRBV19 with TRBJ2-5; 7 bases fit TRBD2. This CDR3 comprises 14 residues. Germline assignment: CDR1 LNHDA and CDR2 SQIVND (reference sequence). Unmatched junction bases numbered 5, after V lost 4 bases and J lost 3 bases. CDR3 amino acids: CASSRTSPKETQYF. The CDR3 DNA is TGTGCCAGTAGTAGGACTAGTCCCAAAGAGACCCAGTACTTC. Full variable domain (outside the CDR3, taken from reference TRBV19 and TRBJ2-5): DGGITQSPKYLFRKEGQNVTLSCEQNLNHDAMYWYRQDPGQGLRLIYYSQIVNDFQKGDIAEGYSVSREKKESFPLTVTSAQKNPTAFYLCASSRTSPKETQYFGPGTRLLVL.

The rearrangement joins TRBV28 to TRBJ1-2; the D gene is possibly TRBD1 (5 bases). The CDR3 is made up of 12 amino acids. Trimming stripped 6 bases from V and 5 bases from J, with 10 bases between. Per germline, CDR1 MDHEN and CDR2 SYDVKM. Here the CDR3 reads CASRSQGYGYTF. The CDR3 nucleotides are TGTGCCAGCAGGTCCCAGGGTTATGGCTACACCTTC.

The CDR3 DNA sequence: TGTGCCACCAGGGGGCGGGGGAACACCGGGGAGCTGTTTTTT. Translated, it gives CATRGRGNTGELFF. This chain links TRBV24-1 with TRBJ2-2; D is possibly TRBD2 (6 bases). The CDR3 consists of 14 residues. Trimming cost V 7 bases and J 1 base, with 9 bases left between them. Per the germline V gene, CDR1 is KGHDR and CDR2 is SFDVKD.

The rearrangement joins TRBV9 to TRBJ2-5; D gene unclear. Germline CDR1 SGDLS, CDR2 YYNGEE. The CDR3 sequence is 12 residues long. Trimming took off 1 base at V and 4 bases at J, with 5 bases between the two ends. CDR3 DNA sequence: TGTGCCAGCAGCGTAACGGGAGAGACCCAGTACTTC. Translation gives CASSVTGETQYF.

The table lists this clone with a count of one. V and J are TRBV27 and TRBJ1-1; D gene uncertain. Trimming stripped 7 bases from V and 0 bases from J, with 9 bases between. Per the germline V gene, CDR1 is MNHEY and CDR2 is SMNVEV (reference sequence). The CDR3 covers 13 residues. CDR3: CASTAQMNTEAFF. The CDR3 DNA is TGTGCCAGCACCGCACAGATGAACACTGAAGCTTTCTTT.

The chain recombines TRBV5-1 with TRBJ1-2, with no clear D. The CDR3 is 14 residues long. Germline V gene lookup returns CDR1 SGHRS and CDR2 YFSETQ. With 0 bases removed from V and 8 bases from J, the gap between germline ends came to 14 bases. The CDR3 DNA is TGCGCCAGCAGCTTGGTTGGCAGCGAGGGAGGCTACACCTTC. Protein: CASSLVGSEGGYTF. Variable domain in full (rest from reference TRBV5-1 and TRBJ1-2): KAGVTQTPRYLIKTRGQQVTLSCSPISGHRSVSWYQQTPGQGLQFLFEYFSETQRNKGNFPGRFSGRQFSNSRSEMNVSTLELGDSALYLCASSLVGSEGGYTFGSGTRLTVV.